The rows below give T cell receptor beta chains drawn from one sample of a study of control samples from healthy donors and cancer patients. Data came from immunoSEQ multiplex PCR; TCRdb stores just in-frame clones and leaves some out. Of about 140,000 clones detected, 94% appear once; the ten largest clones hold around 13%. The sequenced material came from blood. These receptors all come from a man aged 40-55 years in good health. Both conserved end residues are part of each CDR3. Each record gives: J gene, D gene, V gene, clone size, CDR3 DNA, CDR3 protein. The D gene is left open where the match is weak. Some rows have no size entry. The others give once, few or many, or a class for an expanded clone.

j_gene: TRBJ1-5
d_gene: .
v_gene: TRBV28
abundance: .
CDR3nt: TGTGCCAGCAGTTTACCGGGGCGGGAGCCCCAGCATTTT
CDR3aa: CASSLPGREPQHF

j_gene: TRBJ2-5
d_gene: TRBD1
v_gene: TRBV7-3
abundance: .
CDR3nt: TGTGCCAGCAGACGACAGGGGGCAGGGGAGACCCAGTACTTC
CDR3aa: CASRRQGAGETQYF

j_gene: TRBJ1-1
d_gene: .
v_gene: TRBV6-5
abundance: .
CDR3nt: TGTGCCAGCAGTTACATGAACACTGAAGCTTTCTTT
CDR3aa: CASSYMNTEAFF

j_gene: TRBJ2-2
d_gene: .
v_gene: TRBV5-1
abundance: .
CDR3nt: TGCGCCAGCAGCATGACCTCCAGTTCGAACACCGGGGAGCTGTTTTTT
CDR3aa: CASSMTSSSNTGELFF

j_gene: TRBJ1-1
d_gene: .
v_gene: TRBV11-2
abundance: few
CDR3nt: TGTGCCAGCAGCTCGTCGGACAGCGGGGACACTGAAGCTTTCTTT
CDR3aa: CASSSSDSGDTEAFF

j_gene: TRBJ1-2
d_gene: .
v_gene: TRBV11-2
abundance: .
CDR3nt: TGTGCCAGCAGCTTAGATACAGGGTTAACCTATGGCTACACCTTC
CDR3aa: CASSLDTGLTYGYTF

j_gene: TRBJ1-6
d_gene: .
v_gene: TRBV5-8
abundance: .
CDR3nt: TGTGCCAGCAGCTATGGACGGGCGGCGTCACCCCTCCACTTT
CDR3aa: CASSYGRAASPLHF

j_gene: TRBJ2-2
d_gene: TRBD2
v_gene: TRBV7-8
abundance: .
CDR3nt: TGTGCCAGCAGCCCCAGACTAGCGGGAGGGCATACCGGGGAGCTGTTTTTT
CDR3aa: CASSPRLAGGHTGELFF

j_gene: TRBJ2-1
d_gene: TRBD2
v_gene: TRBV7-9
abundance: once
CDR3nt: TGTGCCAGCAGCCCGGGGACTAGCGGGATGGGTGAGCAGTTCTTC
CDR3aa: CASSPGTSGMGEQFF

j_gene: TRBJ1-2
d_gene: TRBD1
v_gene: TRBV30
abundance: once
CDR3nt: TGTGCCTGGAGTGGGGGGACAGGGGGCTACACCTTC
CDR3aa: CAWSGGTGGYTF

j_gene: TRBJ1-5
d_gene: .
v_gene: TRBV5-6
abundance: .
CDR3nt: TGTGCCAGCAGCTTGGCCGCCAAAATCTCGGAGCCCCAGCATTTT
CDR3aa: CASSLAAKISEPQHF

j_gene: TRBJ2-5
d_gene: .
v_gene: TRBV6-5
abundance: .
CDR3nt: TGTGCCAGCAGGAGGGGAGCTCAAGAGACCCAGTACTTC
CDR3aa: CASRRGAQETQYF

j_gene: TRBJ2-2
d_gene: .
v_gene: TRBV11-2
abundance: .
CDR3nt: TGTGCCAGCAGCTTAGTAGTTGGGGAGCTGTTTTTT
CDR3aa: CASSLVVGELFF

j_gene: TRBJ2-2
d_gene: TRBD1
v_gene: TRBV28
abundance: .
CDR3nt: TGTGCCAGCAGTTTGACAGGGGATGCCGGGGAGCTGTTTTTT
CDR3aa: CASSLTGDAGELFF

j_gene: TRBJ1-5
d_gene: .
v_gene: TRBV4-2
abundance: .
CDR3nt: TGTGCCAGCAGCCAGGCGTGGGATGTAGATCAGCCCCAGCATTTT
CDR3aa: CASSQAWDVDQPQHF

j_gene: TRBJ1-2
d_gene: .
v_gene: TRBV4-2
abundance: .
CDR3nt: TGTGCCAGCAGCCAACCCCCGGTCGCTAACTATGGCTACACCTTC
CDR3aa: CASSQPPVANYGYTF

j_gene: TRBJ1-2
d_gene: TRBD1
v_gene: TRBV5-1
abundance: .
CDR3nt: TGCGCCAGCAGCTCAGGGACAGGGTCGGAGGGCTACACCTTC
CDR3aa: CASSSGTGSEGYTF

j_gene: TRBJ1-4
d_gene: TRBD1
v_gene: TRBV6-5
abundance: .
CDR3nt: TGTGCCAGTTCCACCCAGGGGGCGCCTAATGAAAAACTGTTTTTT
CDR3aa: CASSTQGAPNEKLFF

j_gene: TRBJ1-6
d_gene: .
v_gene: TRBV28
abundance: once
CDR3nt: TGTGCCAGCCTTAAACAGGGCCTAGGAACCCTCCACTTT
CDR3aa: CASLKQGLGTLHF

j_gene: TRBJ2-5
d_gene: TRBD1
v_gene: TRBV5-5
abundance: .
CDR3nt: TGTGCCAGCAGCTTAGGGGGCCGGGAGACCCAGTACTTC
CDR3aa: CASSLGGRETQYF

j_gene: TRBJ1-1
d_gene: TRBD1
v_gene: TRBV19
abundance: .
CDR3nt: TGTGCCAGTAGTATAGATCTTCAGGGGGGAACTGAAGCTTTCTTT
CDR3aa: CASSIDLQGGTEAFF

j_gene: TRBJ1-4
d_gene: TRBD1
v_gene: TRBV3-1/TRBV3-2
abundance: .
CDR3nt: TGTGCCAGCCAGAACAGGGGTAATGAAAAACTGTTTTTT
CDR3aa: CASQNRGNEKLFF

j_gene: TRBJ2-2
d_gene: TRBD2
v_gene: TRBV11-2
abundance: .
CDR3nt: TGTGCCAGCAGCTTATGGGGCGGGAGGGCCACCGGGGAGCTGTTTTTT
CDR3aa: CASSLWGGRATGELFF

j_gene: TRBJ2-1
d_gene: .
v_gene: TRBV5-1
abundance: .
CDR3nt: TGCGCCACACCGAACTCCTACAATGAGCAGTTCTTC
CDR3aa: CATPNSYNEQFF

j_gene: TRBJ2-7
d_gene: TRBD1
v_gene: TRBV27
abundance: .
CDR3nt: TGTGCCAGCAGTTCCAGGACAGGGGGCTTTCCATACGAGCAGTACTTC
CDR3aa: CASSSRTGGFPYEQYF

j_gene: TRBJ2-7
d_gene: .
v_gene: TRBV12-5
abundance: .
CDR3nt: TGTGCTAGTGGTTTGGTACTGGCAGGCGCGCCCTACGAGCAGTACTTC
CDR3aa: CASGLVLAGAPYEQYF

j_gene: TRBJ1-5
d_gene: TRBD1
v_gene: TRBV4-1
abundance: .
CDR3nt: TGCGCCAGCAGTTCAGGACAGGGGGGCCAGCCCCAGCATTTT
CDR3aa: CASSSGQGGQPQHF

j_gene: TRBJ2-5
d_gene: .
v_gene: TRBV23-1
abundance: .
CDR3nt: TGCGCCAGCAGTCAAAAGGGGTTCCAAGAGACCCAGTACTTC
CDR3aa: CASSQKGFQETQYF

j_gene: TRBJ1-5
d_gene: .
v_gene: TRBV2
abundance: .
CDR3nt: TGTGCCAGCAGTGATACTCATAGCAATCAGCCCCAGCATTTT
CDR3aa: CASSDTHSNQPQHF

j_gene: TRBJ2-7
d_gene: .
v_gene: TRBV5-1
abundance: .
CDR3nt: TGCGCCAGCAGCTCTACAGCCTCCTACGAGCAGTACTTC
CDR3aa: CASSSTASYEQYF

j_gene: TRBJ2-3
d_gene: .
v_gene: TRBV24-1
abundance: .
CDR3nt: TGTGCCACCAGTCTCAGCACAGATACGCAGTATTTT
CDR3aa: CATSLSTDTQYF

j_gene: TRBJ1-5
d_gene: .
v_gene: TRBV4-3
abundance: once
CDR3nt: TGCGCCAGCAGCCAAGTTTTGCTTGGGCAGCCCCAGCATTTT
CDR3aa: CASSQVLLGQPQHF

j_gene: TRBJ1-1
d_gene: .
v_gene: TRBV6-5
abundance: .
CDR3nt: TGTGCCAGCAGCCCAGGGACTGAAGCTTTCTTT
CDR3aa: CASSPGTEAFF

j_gene: TRBJ2-2
d_gene: TRBD1
v_gene: TRBV18
abundance: .
CDR3nt: TGTGCCAGCTCACTTAGGACAGGGGAAAGCAACACCGGGGAGCTGTTTTTT
CDR3aa: CASSLRTGESNTGELFF

j_gene: TRBJ1-2
d_gene: TRBD1
v_gene: TRBV2
abundance: .
CDR3nt: TGTGCCAGCAGTAGCGACAGGGCTTCGCTGGGCTACACCTTC
CDR3aa: CASSSDRASLGYTF

j_gene: TRBJ1-5
d_gene: .
v_gene: TRBV27
abundance: once
CDR3nt: TGTGCCAGCCGACTATTGGCGTCGGTGACCGGTCAGCCCCAGCATTTT
CDR3aa: CASRLLASVTGQPQHF

j_gene: TRBJ1-2
d_gene: .
v_gene: TRBV7-9
abundance: .
CDR3nt: TGTGCCAGCAGCTTAGCAGGCAGTGTGGACTATGGCTACACCTTC
CDR3aa: CASSLAGSVDYGYTF

j_gene: TRBJ1-6
d_gene: .
v_gene: TRBV3-1/TRBV3-2
abundance: .
CDR3nt: TGTGCCAGCAGCCACGAGAACAGGGCTGATTCACCCCTCCACTTT
CDR3aa: CASSHENRADSPLHF

j_gene: TRBJ1-1
d_gene: TRBD1
v_gene: TRBV9
abundance: .
CDR3nt: TGTGCCAGCGGACAGGGTAAGAACACTGAAGCTTTCTTT
CDR3aa: CASGQGKNTEAFF

j_gene: TRBJ2-2
d_gene: TRBD1
v_gene: TRBV10-3
abundance: once
CDR3nt: TGTGCCATCACGGGACAGGGGACCGGGGAGCTGTTTTTT
CDR3aa: CAITGQGTGELFF

j_gene: TRBJ1-4
d_gene: .
v_gene: TRBV7-2
abundance: .
CDR3nt: TGTGCCAGCAGCCTCCGGGCCCTCAATGAAAAACTGTTTTTT
CDR3aa: CASSLRALNEKLFF

j_gene: TRBJ1-5
d_gene: .
v_gene: TRBV7-3
abundance: .
CDR3nt: TGTGCCAGCAGCCGCGTTAGGGATAGCAATCAGCCCCAGCATTTT
CDR3aa: CASSRVRDSNQPQHF

j_gene: TRBJ1-5
d_gene: TRBD1
v_gene: TRBV6-1
abundance: .
CDR3nt: TGTGCCAGCAGTGGGCGTGCTACAGGGGGCAGGCAGCCCCAGCATTTT
CDR3aa: CASSGRATGGRQPQHF

j_gene: TRBJ2-1
d_gene: TRBD2
v_gene: TRBV6-4
abundance: .
CDR3nt: TGTGCCAGCAAAGGAGTAGCGGGAGACGAGCAGTTCTTC
CDR3aa: CASKGVAGDEQFF

j_gene: TRBJ1-1
d_gene: .
v_gene: TRBV28
abundance: .
CDR3nt: TGTGCCAGCACTCCAACAGGTGGTGAAGCTTTCTTT
CDR3aa: CASTPTGGEAFF